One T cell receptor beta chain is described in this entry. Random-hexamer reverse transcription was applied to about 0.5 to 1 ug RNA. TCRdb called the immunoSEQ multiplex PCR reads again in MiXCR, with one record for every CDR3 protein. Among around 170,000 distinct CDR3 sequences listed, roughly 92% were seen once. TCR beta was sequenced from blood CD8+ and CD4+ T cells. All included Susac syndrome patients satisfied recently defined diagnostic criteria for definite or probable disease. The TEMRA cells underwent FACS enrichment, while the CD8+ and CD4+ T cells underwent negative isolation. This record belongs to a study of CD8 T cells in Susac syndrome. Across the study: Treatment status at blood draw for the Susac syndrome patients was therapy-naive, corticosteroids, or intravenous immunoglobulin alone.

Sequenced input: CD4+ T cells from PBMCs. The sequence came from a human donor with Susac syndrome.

CDR3 amino acids: CAKQTGYGYTF. CDR3 nucleotide sequence: TGTGCCAAACAGACAGGGTATGGCTACACCTTC. V gene TRBV2 combines with J gene TRBJ1-2; 7 bases match TRBD1. V dropped 10 bases and J dropped 5; count of bases not matched to a gene: 4. CDR3 length: 11 amino acids. Germline-derived CDR1 and CDR2 are SNHLY and FYNNEI.